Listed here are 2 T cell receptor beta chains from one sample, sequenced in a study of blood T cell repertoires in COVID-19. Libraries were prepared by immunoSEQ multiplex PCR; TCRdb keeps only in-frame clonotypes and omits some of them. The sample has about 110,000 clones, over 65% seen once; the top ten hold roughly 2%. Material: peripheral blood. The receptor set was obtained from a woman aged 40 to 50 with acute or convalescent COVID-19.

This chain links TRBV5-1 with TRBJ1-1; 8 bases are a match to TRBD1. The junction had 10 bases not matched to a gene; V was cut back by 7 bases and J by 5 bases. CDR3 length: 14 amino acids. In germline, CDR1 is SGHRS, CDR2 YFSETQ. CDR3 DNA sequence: TGCGCCAGCCGCGAACAGGGGGGAAAAACTGAAGCTTTCTTT. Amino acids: CASREQGGKTEAFF.

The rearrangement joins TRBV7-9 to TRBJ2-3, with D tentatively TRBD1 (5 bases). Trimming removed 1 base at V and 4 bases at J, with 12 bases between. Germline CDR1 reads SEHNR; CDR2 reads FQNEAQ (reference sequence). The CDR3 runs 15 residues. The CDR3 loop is CASSLGQGLADTQYF. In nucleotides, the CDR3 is TGTGCCAGCAGCTTAGGCCAGGGATTAGCAGATACGCAGTATTTT.